These 20 T cell receptor beta chains were all obtained from the same sample, sequenced in a study of OX40 agonist ivuxolimab in advanced cancers. Library generation was performed with the immunoSEQ multiplex PCR assay. TCRdb took this table from immuneACCESS and kept in-frame rearrangements with V and J called. Such tables lack part of the clones; where checked against another copy, unresolved V genes explain under half of the gap, and the rest is unexplained. The table for this sample lists about 48,000 clones; 75% to 85% of them were counted only once. The ten largest clones capture about 1% of the sample. The sample here was CD4+ or CD8+ T cells sorted from blood, taken in a trial of the OX40 agonist ivuxolimab. These receptors came from an adult with an advanced solid tumor such as melanoma, head and neck, liver or kidney cancer.

The chain uses TRBV5-1 and TRBJ2-1; D remains ambiguous. V was trimmed by 2 bases and J by 12 bases, leaving 12 bases between them. The CDR3 extends over 12 amino acids. Germline assignment: CDR1 SGHRS and CDR2 YFSETQ. CDR3: CASSLDLTGQFF. CDR3 coding DNA: TGCGCCAGCAGCTTAGATCTAACGGGGCAGTTCTTC.

In this sample, this clone turned up a few times. This rearrangement joins TRBV5-5 to TRBJ2-7; 8 bases fit TRBD2. CDR1 and CDR2 (germline): SGHKS, YYEKEE (reference sequence). The CDR3 spans 15 residues. V dropped 6 bases and J dropped 7; count of bases not matched to a gene: 15. This CDR3 is CASTYWAGTSGEQYF. In DNA form, the CDR3 reads TGTGCCAGCACCTATTGGGCCGGGACTAGTGGAGAGCAGTACTTC.

This clone was found once. The chain carries TRBV29-1 and TRBJ2-1; TRBD1 matches at 10 bases. Germline CDR1 reads SQVTM; CDR2 reads ANQGSEA. CDR3 size: 12 residues. With V trimmed by 6 bases and J by 6 bases, 2 bases remained unmatched. CDR3 sequence: CSVRTGGNEQFF. CDR3 in DNA: TGCAGCGTCCGGACAGGGGGCAATGAGCAGTTCTTC.

The chain employs TRBV7-9 and TRBJ1-2; possibly TRBD1 for D (6 bases). Germline CDR1 and CDR2: SEHNR and FQNEAQ (reference sequence). The ends were cut back, 2 bases at V and 4 bases at J, with 11 bases in the middle. This CDR3 contains 14 residues. The DNA for the CDR3 is TGTGCCAGCAGCTTATTACAGGGAATCTATGGCTACACCTTC. This encodes CASSLLQGIYGYTF.

The chain joins TRBV7-2 to TRBJ1-2; possible D gene TRBD1, 5 bases. The CDR3 length is 15 residues. Germline loops: CDR1 SGHTA, CDR2 FQGNSA. V was shortened by 7 bases and J by 8 bases, with 23 bases between the two germline ends. The CDR3 DNA reads as TGTGCCAGCAACAAAGAGGGCAGGGTCGGAGGAGGCTACACCTTC. Translation gives CASNKEGRVGGGYTF.

J is TRBJ1-1 and V is TRBV11-1; the D is unclear. V was clipped by 5 bases and J by 8 bases, with 9 bases between them. This CDR3 spans 11 amino acids. The germline V gene encodes CDR1 SGHAT and CDR2 FQDESV (reference sequence). DNA for the CDR3: TGTGCCAGCAGCATAACATACGAAGCTTTCTTT. It yields the protein CASSITYEAFF.

The rearrangement links TRBV27 to TRBJ1-2; D not resolved. V shed 3 bases and J shed 4 bases, with 9 bases lying between them. The CDR3 runs 13 residues. CDR1 and CDR2 from the germline V gene are MNHEY and SMNVEV (reference sequence). In DNA, the CDR3 is TGTGCCAGCAGTTTTCAGCGCTTCTATGGCTACACCTTC. Translated, it gives CASSFQRFYGYTF.

The chain has TRBV5-6 and TRBJ2-1, with TRBD2 matching over 11 bases. Trimming cost V 7 bases and J 4 bases; bases outside gene matches: 10. Looked up from germline, CDR1 is SGHDT and CDR2 is YYEEEE. This CDR3 spans 16 amino acids. The CDR3 spells CASDLGVAGGYNEQFF. Written as DNA, the CDR3 is TGTGCCAGCGACCTAGGCGTAGCGGGGGGGTACAATGAGCAGTTCTTC.

The chain joins TRBV21-1 to TRBJ1-6; no check of the table's D call, TRBD1, against the DNA was made. TRBV21-1 is shown as a pseudogene. The CDR3 contains 20 residues. The CDR3 spells CASSKNAADRGWSGRPPLHF. The CDR3 bases are TGTGCCAGCAGCAAGAACGCGGCGGACAGGGGTTGGAGCGGCCGCCCACCCCTCCACTTT.

V and J are TRBV7-6 and TRBJ1-5; D ambiguous. This CDR3 comprises 13 residues. Trimming cost V 0 bases and J 5 bases, with 5 bases left between them. CDR1 is SGHVS, CDR2 FNYEAQ, per germline. CDR3 coding DNA: TGTGCCAGCAGCTTAGCAACTGATCAGCCCCAGCATTTT. This gives the protein CASSLATDQPQHF.

The genes are TRBV18 and TRBJ1-1; D call uncertain. The CDR3 is 14 amino acids. With 6 bases removed from V and 7 bases from J, the gap between germline ends came to 18 bases. Looked up from germline, CDR1 is KGHSH and CDR2 is LQKENI. For the CDR3, the DNA is TGTGCCAGCTCGCCCCTCCCGAGGGTGAGTGAAGCTTTCTTT. Its protein is CASSPLPRVSEAFF.

V gene TRBV9 combines with J gene TRBJ1-3; possible D gene TRBD1, 6 bases. V was pared by 4 bases and J by 3 bases, with 11 bases between. The CDR3 sequence is 14 residues long. Germline CDR1 and CDR2: SGDLS and YYNGEE. CDR3 sequence (DNA): TGTGCCAGCAGCCTGACAGGTGATGGAAACACCATATATTTT. Amino acid sequence: CASSLTGDGNTIYF.

The chain is built from TRBV6-1 and TRBJ1-4, with 7 positions matching TRBD1. This CDR3 has 13 amino acids. Germline values: CDR1 MNHNS, CDR2 SASEGT. The V gene end was trimmed by 5 bases and the J gene end by 7 bases; junction bases not matched to a gene: 4. CDR3 DNA sequence: TGTGCCAGCAGTACCAACAGGGGTGAAAAACTGTTTTTT. Its translation is CASSTNRGEKLFF.

The rearrangement links TRBV5-1 to TRBJ2-1; 7 bases match TRBD1. The trim removed 3 bases at V and 9 bases at J, leaving 12 bases unmatched. Germline V gene lookup returns CDR1 SGHRS and CDR2 YFSETQ. The CDR3 extends over 15 amino acids. CDR3 DNA sequence: TGCGCCAGCAGCTCGGGACAGTACGGAGCAGGTGAGCAGTTCTTC. Translating gives CASSSGQYGAGEQFF.

This clone turned up a few times. J is TRBJ1-1 and V is TRBV29-1; D uncertain. The V gene's germline CDR1 is SQVTM and CDR2 ANQGSEA. V was cut by 3 bases and J by 5 bases, with 16 bases left in between. The CDR3 is made up of 14 amino acids. The CDR3 loop reads CSVDRGELLTEAFF. CDR3 sequence (DNA): TGCAGCGTTGATCGGGGAGAGCTTTTAACTGAAGCTTTCTTT.

J is TRBJ1-2 and V is TRBV7-8; no reliable D call. The V and J ends lost 3 bases and 4 bases respectively, with 9 bases between them. Per the germline V gene, CDR1 is SGHVS and CDR2 is FQNEAQ. CDR3 length: 13 residues. This CDR3 reads CASSFLQGYGYTF. The CDR3 bases are TGTGCCAGCAGCTTCCTCCAAGGCTATGGCTACACCTTC.

The chain joins TRBV7-2 to TRBJ2-1; D is perhaps TRBD2 (7 bases). Trimming removed 1 base at V and 3 bases at J, with 10 bases between. The CDR3 has 15 amino acids. Germline CDR1 reads SGHTA; CDR2 reads FQGNSA. CDR3 residues: CASSLGGGNYNEQFF. In DNA form, the CDR3 reads TGTGCCAGCAGCTTAGGGGGGGGCAACTACAATGAGCAGTTCTTC.

V is TRBV11-2 and J is TRBJ2-5, with 7 bases identical to TRBD2. The CDR3 is 14 residues long. From germline, CDR1 is SGHAT and CDR2 FQNNGV. The junction had 6 bases not matched to a gene; V was cut back by 5 bases and J by 3 bases. CDR3 sequence: CASSRRTREETQYF. CDR3 nucleotide sequence: TGTGCCAGCAGCCGACGGACTAGAGAAGAGACCCAGTACTTC.

The chain has TRBV30 and TRBJ1-2; 7 bases align to TRBD1. Trimming at V came to 3 bases and at J to 4 bases, leaving 11 bases not matched to a gene. Looked up from germline, CDR1 is GTSNPN and CDR2 is SVGIG (reference sequence). The length of the CDR3 is 15 residues. CDR3 region: CAWSPGQLPSYGYTF. As DNA, the CDR3 is TGTGCCTGGAGCCCGGGACAGTTACCCTCCTATGGCTACACCTTC. Full variable domain (remainder filled in from reference TRBV30 and TRBJ1-2): SQTIHQWPATLVQPVGSPLSLECTVEGTSNPNLYWYRQAAGRGLQLLFYSVGIGQISSEVPQNLSASRPQDRQFILSSKKLLLSDSGFYLCAWSPGQLPSYGYTFGSGTRLTVV.

The gene calls are TRBV19 and TRBJ1-6; TRBD1 matches at 9 bases. V lost 6 bases to trimming and J lost 10 bases; unmatched junction nucleotides: 7. The CDR3 is 14 amino acids. Germline V gene lookup returns CDR1 LNHDA and CDR2 SQIVND (reference sequence). The CDR3 nucleotides are TGTGCCAGTAGCGGGGGACAGGGCGGCTCACCCCTCCACTTT. It codes for CASSGGQGGSPLHF.